Listed below are T cell receptor beta chains from one sample, sequenced in a study of T cell responses to AZD1222 COVID-19 vaccine. Method: immunoSEQ multiplex PCR; TCRdb's copy keeps in-frame clones and lacks some. In the table there are 140,000 or so clones, roughly 89% of which are singletons. This specimen consisted of peripheral blood, obtained 28 days after the second dose of the MenACWY control vaccine. All receptors derive from an adult who received the MenACWY meningococcal vaccine as a control. Both conserved end residues are part of each CDR3. D genes are given only for firm matches. Expanded clones get a size class; other rows say once, few or many, or leave the size out.

d_call	v_call	clone_size	j_call	cdr3_nt	cdr3_aa
-	TRBV20-1	once	TRBJ1-1	TGCAGTGCTACCCAGGGTATTGAAGCTTTCTTT	CSATQGIEAFF
TRBD1	TRBV19	-	TRBJ2-1	TGTGCCAGTAGCCTAAGGGACAGGGACTCCTACAATGAGCAGTTCTTC	CASSLRDRDSYNEQFF
TRBD1	TRBV19	few	TRBJ1-5	TGTGCCAGTAGCGAGAGGGGGCTTGGTCAGCCCCAGCATTTT	CASSERGLGQPQHF
-	TRBV9	-	TRBJ1-4	TGTGCCAGCAGCGTAGCTACGGGGCAGGGCGATGAAAAACTGTTTTTT	CASSVATGQGDEKLFF
-	TRBV6-1	-	TRBJ1-5	TGTGCCAGCAGTGAAGCTGCGCAGGAAAATCAGCCCCAGCATTTT	CASSEAAQENQPQHF
TRBD2	TRBV11-2	-	TRBJ2-2	TGTGCCAGCAGCTTAGGTCAACTAGCGGGGATCACCGGGGAGCTGTTTTTT	CASSLGQLAGITGELFF
-	TRBV19	-	TRBJ1-2	TGTGCCAGTATCCCAGGGTCTGGTCGTGGCTATGGCTACACCTTC	CASIPGSGRGYGYTF
TRBD1	TRBV4-1	once	TRBJ1-4	TGCGCCAGCAGCCAAGCGGCGGGACAGGGGGTGGAAAAACTGTTTTTT	CASSQAAGQGVEKLFF
TRBD1	TRBV6-5	-	TRBJ1-1	TGTGCCTGCCGGATTGACAGGGTTTCCACTGAAGCTTTCTTT	CACRIDRVSTEAFF
TRBD1	TRBV19	-	TRBJ1-5	TGTGCCAGTAGTATAAGAGCAGGGGGCCGGGTAGGGCATTTT	CASSIRAGGRVGHF
-	TRBV6-5	-	TRBJ2-5	TGTGCCAGCAGTTACTCGATGGGGACCCAAGAGACCCAGTACTTC	CASSYSMGTQETQYF
TRBD1	TRBV27	few	TRBJ2-7	TGTGCCAGCAGCCCAGGACAGGGTCGCTCCTACGAGCAGTACTTC	CASSPGQGRSYEQYF
-	TRBV5-4	-	TRBJ1-1	TGTGCCAGCAGCTTGGTCGGGGTCAGAAGGAACACTGAAGCTTTCTTT	CASSLVGVRRNTEAFF
TRBD1	TRBV10-1	-	TRBJ1-1	TGCGCCCCCAGGGGGGGCAGAGCGAACACTGAAGCTTTCTTT	CAPRGGRANTEAFF
-	TRBV5-1	-	TRBJ2-5	TGCGCCAGCAGTAGTCAGGGCCAAGAGACCCAGTACTTC	CASSSQGQETQYF
-	TRBV9	-	TRBJ1-5	TGTGCCAGCAGCGTAGGACCCGGTGGCGGCCAGCCCCAGCATTTT	CASSVGPGGGQPQHF
-	TRBV18	once	TRBJ2-7	TGTGCCAGCTCACCACGACAGGGACTTTCCTACGAGCAGTACTTC	CASSPRQGLSYEQYF
-	TRBV11-2	-	TRBJ1-4	TGTGCCAGCAGCTTAGGGTTACAGCCAACTAATGAAAAACTGTTTTTT	CASSLGLQPTNEKLFF
-	TRBV4-1	-	TRBJ2-7	TGCGCCAGCAGCCAAGCCCTCGGGGGAAGAGCCTACGAGCAGTACTTC	CASSQALGGRAYEQYF
-	TRBV29-1	-	TRBJ1-1	TGCAGCGTTGAAGATCGTAGGGGGACGACTGAAGCTTTCTTT	CSVEDRRGTTEAFF
TRBD1	TRBV19	-	TRBJ1-5	TGTGCCAGTAGTATTGTGGTAGGGACAGACCCGGTGGGGACCCAGCATTTT	CASSIVVGTDPVGTQHF
TRBD2	TRBV9	-	TRBJ2-3	TGTGCCAGCAGCGACGACCCGCTAGCGGGGTACCCCACAGATACGCAGTATTTT	CASSDDPLAGYPTDTQYF
TRBD1	TRBV9	-	TRBJ2-2	TGTGCCAGCAGCGTAGCTCGCCAGGGGGTAAACACCGGGGAGCTGTTTTTT	CASSVARQGVNTGELFF
TRBD1	TRBV7-7	-	TRBJ2-5	TGTGCTAGCAGCCCCCGCATCGGGACAGGGTCGAGAGTGGAGACCCAGTACTTC	CASSPRIGTGSRVETQYF
TRBD2	TRBV28	-	TRBJ2-7	TGTGCCACCGTCGTTGGGGGACAGCTAGCGGGAGGGGCCTACGAGCAGTACTTC	CATVVGGQLAGGAYEQYF
TRBD1	TRBV4-3	-	TRBJ1-1	TGCGCCAGCAGCCCCCCAGGACAGGGTTACACTGAAGCTTTCTTT	CASSPPGQGYTEAFF
-	TRBV18	-	TRBJ2-1	TGTGCCAGCTCCCTGGACGTCGTGAGCTCCTACAATGAGCAGTTCTTC	CASSLDVVSSYNEQFF
-	TRBV20-1	-	TRBJ1-1	TGCAGTGCTAGTGGGACAAACACTCCTAACACTGAAGCTTTCTTT	CSASGTNTPNTEAFF
-	TRBV5-1	-	TRBJ2-7	TGCGCCAGCAGCTCGTCGAGCCCCTACGAGCAGTACTTC	CASSSSSPYEQYF
TRBD1	TRBV6-4	few	TRBJ2-2	TGTGCCAGCAGTGACGGGACAGGGGATTTCGGGGAGCTGTTTTTT	CASSDGTGDFGELFF